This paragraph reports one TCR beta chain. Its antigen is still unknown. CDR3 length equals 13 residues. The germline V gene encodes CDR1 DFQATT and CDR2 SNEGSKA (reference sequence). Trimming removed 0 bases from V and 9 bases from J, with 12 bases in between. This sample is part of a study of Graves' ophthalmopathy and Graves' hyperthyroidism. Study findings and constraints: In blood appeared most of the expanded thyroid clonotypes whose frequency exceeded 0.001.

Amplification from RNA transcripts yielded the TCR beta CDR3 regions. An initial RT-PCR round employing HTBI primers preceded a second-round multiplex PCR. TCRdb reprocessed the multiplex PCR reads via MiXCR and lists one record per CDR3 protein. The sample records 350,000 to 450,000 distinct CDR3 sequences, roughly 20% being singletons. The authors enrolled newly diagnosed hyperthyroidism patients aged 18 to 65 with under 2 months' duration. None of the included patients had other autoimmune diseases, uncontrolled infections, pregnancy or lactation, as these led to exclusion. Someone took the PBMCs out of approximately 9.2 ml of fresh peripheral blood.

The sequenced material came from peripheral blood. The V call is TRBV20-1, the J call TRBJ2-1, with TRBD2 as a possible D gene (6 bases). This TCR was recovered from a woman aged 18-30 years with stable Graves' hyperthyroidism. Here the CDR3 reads CSARDSGEAEQFF. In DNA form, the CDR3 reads TGCAGTGCTAGAGATTCGGGGGAGGCTGAGCAGTTCTTC.